The rows below give T cell receptor beta chains drawn from one sample of a study of CD8 T cells in Susac syndrome. Each CDR3 protein is one row after TCRdb ran MiXCR on the immunoSEQ multiplex PCR reads. The top ten hold 0.12% of the sample, which has under 200,000 distinct CDR3 sequences, 94% seen once. The specimen sequenced was CD4+ T cells from PBMCs. The receptor set was obtained from a human donor with Susac syndrome. Both conserved end residues are part of each CDR3. The order of the fields is V gene, clone size, D gene, J gene, CDR3 protein, CDR3 DNA. The D gene is left open where the match is weak. Size tells how often a clone was seen (once, few, many) or the class of an expanded clone, and some rows leave it out.

>TRBV20-1|-|-|TRBJ2-5
CSAMSPQETQYF
TGCAGTGCTATGAGCCCTCAAGAGACCCAGTACTTC
>TRBV12-3/TRBV12-4|-|-|TRBJ2-7
CASSFRAGLLYEQYF
TGTGCCAGCAGTTTCAGGGCAGGGTTGCTCTACGAGCAGTACTTC
>TRBV29-1|-|-|TRBJ2-5
CSVRQETQYF
TGCAGCGTTCGCCAAGAGACCCAGTACTTC
>TRBV14|-|-|TRBJ1-1
CASSQVTGGIAEAFF
TGTGCCAGCAGCCAAGTTACGGGAGGCATAGCTGAAGCTTTCTTT
>TRBV6-4|once|-|TRBJ1-6
CASSEAREDSPLHF
TGTGCCAGCAGTGAGGCCCGGGAAGATTCACCCCTCCACTTT
>TRBV29-1|-|-|TRBJ1-2
CSVERWQGGIYTF
TGCAGCGTTGAACGTTGGCAGGGAGGTATCTACACCTTC
>TRBV24-1|-|-|TRBJ1-2
CATSDPQPTSGGYTF
TGTGCCACCAGTGATCCACAGCCGACTTCGGGTGGCTACACCTTC
>TRBV9|-|-|TRBJ2-1
CASSVAGYGEQFF
TGTGCCAGCAGCGTGGCAGGGTATGGTGAGCAGTTCTTC
>TRBV4-2|once|-|TRBJ1-2
CASSQGQVNYGYTF
TGTGCCAGCAGCCAAGGCCAGGTTAACTATGGCTACACCTTC
>TRBV12-3/TRBV12-4|-|TRBD1|TRBJ2-4
CASRSPGQTFFHF
TGTGCCAGCAGGTCGCCGGGACAGACATTTTTCCACTTC
>TRBV20-1|once|-|TRBJ2-3
CSAIVGGQSDTQYF
TGCAGTGCTATCGTCGGGGGGCAATCAGATACGCAGTATTTT
>TRBV20-1|-|-|TRBJ2-3
CSAHPALGSTDTQYF
TGCAGTGCCCACCCCGCCCTGGGTAGCACAGATACGCAGTATTTT
>TRBV3-1|-|TRBD2|TRBJ2-4
CASSKIGGLAGRNIQYF
TGTGCCAGCAGCAAAATCGGGGGACTAGCGGGCCGAAACATTCAGTACTTC
>TRBV10-3|-|-|TRBJ2-3
CAISESKGLTDTQYF
TGTGCCATCAGTGAGTCGAAGGGTCTCACAGATACGCAGTATTTT
>TRBV20-1|-|TRBD1|TRBJ2-4
CSARPTAGGNIQYF
TGCAGTGCTAGACCCACGGCAGGGGGTAACATTCAGTACTTC
>TRBV29-1|-|-|TRBJ2-7
CSVVGQISYEQYF
TGCAGCGTTGTAGGCCAGATAAGCTACGAGCAGTACTTC
>TRBV20-1|-|TRBD1|TRBJ1-2
CSAASTGGADYGYTF
TGCAGTGCTGCCTCAACAGGGGGCGCGGACTATGGCTACACCTTC
>TRBV25-1|-|TRBD2|TRBJ2-7
CASGSTREGPYEQYF
TGTGCCAGCGGATCTACCCGGGAGGGACCCTACGAGCAGTACTTC
>TRBV13|-|TRBD2|TRBJ2-2
CASSPAGGRPTGELFF
TGTGCCAGCAGCCCCGCGGGGGGTCGTCCCACCGGGGAGCTGTTTTTT
>TRBV6-5|-|-|TRBJ2-5
CAPRRETQYF
TGTGCCCCCAGGCGGGAGACCCAGTACTTC
>TRBV4-1|-|TRBD2|TRBJ2-1
CASSQDLLAGGYNEQFF
TGCGCCAGCAGCCAAGATCTTCTAGCGGGGGGCTACAATGAGCAGTTCTTC
>TRBV20-1|-|-|TRBJ1-2
CSASPQAARGYTF
TGCAGTGCTAGTCCCCAGGCCGCTCGGGGCTACACCTTC
>TRBV20-1|-|-|TRBJ1-1
CSVAQGNTEAFF
TGCAGTGTCGCACAGGGGAACACTGAAGCTTTCTTT
>TRBV9|once|TRBD2|TRBJ2-1
CASSGTQGGSYNEQFF
TGTGCCAGCAGCGGAACCCAGGGAGGGTCCTACAATGAGCAGTTCTTC
>TRBV6-2/TRBV6-3|-|-|TRBJ2-1
CASSNAHEQFF
TGTGCCAGCAGTAATGCACATGAGCAGTTCTTC
>TRBV6-2/TRBV6-3|once|TRBD1|TRBJ1-5
CATMDRGNQPQHF
TGTGCCACCATGGACAGGGGCAATCAGCCCCAGCATTTT
>TRBV5-6|once|-|TRBJ2-1
CASSLFGTLMVF
TGTGCCAGCAGCTTGTTCGGGACCCTAATGGTCTTC
>TRBV24-1|-|-|TRBJ1-5
CATSSAHQPQHF
TGTGCCACCAGCTCAGCCCATCAGCCCCAGCATTTT
>TRBV19|-|TRBD2|TRBJ2-7
CASSIASGGTYEQYF
TGTGCCAGTAGTATAGCTAGCGGGGGCACCTACGAGCAGTACTTC
>TRBV5-1|-|TRBD1|TRBJ1-2
CASSLGDRTYGYTF
TGCGCCAGCAGCTTGGGGGACAGGACTTATGGCTACACCTTC
>TRBV30|-|TRBD2|TRBJ2-1
CAWSSGLAPNNEQFF
TGTGCCTGGAGTTCGGGACTAGCGCCTAACAATGAGCAGTTCTTC
>TRBV7-2|-|TRBD1|TRBJ1-1
CASSSDRGAAEAFF
TGTGCCAGCAGCTCGGACAGGGGTGCGGCGGAAGCTTTCTTT
>TRBV11-2|-|-|TRBJ2-6
CASKVRKGSSGANVLTF
TGTGCCAGCAAGGTCAGGAAGGGGAGCTCTGGGGCCAACGTCCTGACTTTC
>TRBV2|-|TRBD2|TRBJ2-5
CASLLAGGPETQYF
TGTGCCTCCTTACTAGCGGGGGGGCCGGAGACCCAGTACTTC
>TRBV29-1|-|-|TRBJ2-7
CSVVGGVAYEQYF
TGCAGCGTTGTAGGCGGGGTAGCCTACGAGCAGTACTTC
>TRBV5-1|-|-|TRBJ2-1
CASGGGHEQFF
TGCGCCAGCGGTGGGGGGCATGAGCAGTTCTTC
>TRBV5-1|-|-|TRBJ1-1
CASSLVRGGTEAFF
TGCGCCAGCAGCTTGGTTAGGGGGGGCACTGAAGCTTTCTTT
>TRBV4-2|-|-|TRBJ2-4
CASSQDEAKNIQYF
TGTGCCAGCAGCCAGGATGAGGCCAAAAACATTCAGTACTTC